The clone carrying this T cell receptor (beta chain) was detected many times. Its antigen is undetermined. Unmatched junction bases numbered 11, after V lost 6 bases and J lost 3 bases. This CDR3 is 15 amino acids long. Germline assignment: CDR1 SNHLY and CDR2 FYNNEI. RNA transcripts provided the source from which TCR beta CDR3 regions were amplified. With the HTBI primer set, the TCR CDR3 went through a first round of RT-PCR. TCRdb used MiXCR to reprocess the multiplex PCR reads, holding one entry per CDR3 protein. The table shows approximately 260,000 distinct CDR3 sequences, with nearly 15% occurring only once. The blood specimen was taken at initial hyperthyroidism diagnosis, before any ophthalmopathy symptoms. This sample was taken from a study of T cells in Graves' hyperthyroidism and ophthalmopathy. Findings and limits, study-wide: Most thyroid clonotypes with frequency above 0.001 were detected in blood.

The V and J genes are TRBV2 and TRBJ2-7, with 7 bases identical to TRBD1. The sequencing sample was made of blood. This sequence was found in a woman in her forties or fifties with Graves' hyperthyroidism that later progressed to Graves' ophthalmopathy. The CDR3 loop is CASRTRKGAFYEQYF. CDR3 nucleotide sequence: TGTGCCAGCAGAACTAGAAAGGGGGCGTTCTACGAGCAGTACTTC.